A single T cell receptor (beta chain) is shown here with its context. The antigen remains undetermined. TCRdb's copy holds only in-frame clones and misses some; the assay was immunoSEQ multiplex PCR. This table holds some 120,000 clones, approximately 92% found once. The CDR3 contains 14 residues. Germline values: CDR1 LGHDT, CDR2 YNNKEL (reference sequence). With V trimmed by 1 base and J by 8 bases, 5 bases remained unmatched. These data belong to a study of T cell responses to AZD1222 COVID-19 vaccine. Study results and caveats: White British donors predominated, females outnumbered males, and clonal diversity was possibly underestimated. Repertoires were obtained solely post-peak T cell response. Spike-specific TCR repertoires showed rising breadth and depth after two AZD1222 doses.

The V and J genes are TRBV3-1 (or the pseudogene TRBV3-2) and TRBJ1-1; 9 nucleotides match TRBD1. The sample was peripheral blood, taken 28 days after the second dose of the MenACWY control vaccine. This receptor was identified in an adult who received the MenACWY meningococcal vaccine as a control. CDR3 amino acids: CASSQVLGTGEAFF. DNA for the CDR3: TGTGCCAGCAGCCAAGTATTGGGGACAGGGGAAGCTTTCTTT.